This TCR beta chain was sequenced during a study of T-cell reconstitution after alpha-beta-depleted transplantation in children. Unique molecular identifiers were incorporated when the TCRbeta library was constructed. Each CDR3 protein gets one entry after TCRdb re-called the PCR reads with MiXCR. This table holds about 170,000 distinct CDR3 sequences, more than 9.5% found once. Study-wide results and limits: For some patients, TCRbeta diversity was high at day 60 because of recipient T cells and thymic progenitors that survived. Several hundred expanded graft clones reportedly supplied alpha-beta T cells about two months after transplant. Most T-cell counts and diversity one year after the transplant came from T cells that were newly produced.

In this sample, this clonotype turned up many times. Its target is not known. V was shortened by 0 bases and J by 5 bases, with 10 bases between the two germline ends. This CDR3 spans 15 amino acids. The chain links TRBV12-3 or TRBV12-4 to TRBJ2-2; D call uncertain. The clonotype was recovered from a boy between 2 and 10 years old with acute myeloid leukemia, due to receive a stem cell transplant. The material sequenced was PBMCs, taken before TCRalphabeta/CD19-depleted stem cell transplant. The CDR3 nucleotides are TGTGCCAGCAGTTTAGCCACAAGTTGGACCGGGGAGCTGTTTTTT. This sequence encodes CASSLATSWTGELFF.